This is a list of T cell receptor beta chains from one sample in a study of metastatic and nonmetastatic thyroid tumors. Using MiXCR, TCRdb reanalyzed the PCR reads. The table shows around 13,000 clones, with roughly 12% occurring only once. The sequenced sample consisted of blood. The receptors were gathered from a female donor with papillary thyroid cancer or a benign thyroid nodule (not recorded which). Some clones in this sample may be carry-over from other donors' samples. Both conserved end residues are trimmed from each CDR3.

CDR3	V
ASSLEGAATSYEQY	TRBV7-9
ASSYADRGATDTQY	TRBV6-2/TRBV6-3
ASMYGTVGCGELF	TRBV27
SAEDSNTEAF	TRBV20-1
ASSQPGWDRGQYGYT	TRBV4-1
ASSLVGGRGYNEQF	TRBV5-4
ATTSGLAKNIQY	TRBV19
ASSLTGSYNEQF	TRBV7-9
ASSAGATDYEQY	TRBV6-1
AGSSGTDTQY	TRBV12-3/TRBV12-4
ASSYFRGGNNEQF	TRBV6-9